This T cell receptor beta chain was retrieved from a study of ipilimumab plus nivolumab after autologous stem cell transplantation. Per germline, CDR1 SGDLS and CDR2 YYNGEE. CDR3 length equals 14 residues. V was clipped by 2 bases and J by 0 bases, with 7 bases between them. Profiled with immunoSEQ multiplex PCR; TCRdb holds only in-frame clones, not every one. The sample lists 9,000 to 15,000 clones, approximately 70% occurring once. Starting 14 to 28 days after autologous transplant, ipilimumab 1 mg/kg was given. Through week 26, nivolumab 3 mg/kg IV was given weeks 1, 4, 7, 10, then biweekly. The sequencing here drew on PBMCs, taken in a trial of ipilimumab plus nivolumab as post-transplant consolidation. The genes are TRBV9 and TRBJ2-3; D is ambiguous. The receptor comes from a male donor with diffuse large B-cell lymphoma. The chain's CDR3 is CASSVLPSTDTQYF. The CDR3 DNA sequence: TGTGCCAGCAGCGTCCTCCCTAGCACAGATACGCAGTATTTT. Complete variable domain (other parts from reference TRBV9 and TRBJ2-3): DSGVTQTPKHLITATGQRVTLRCSPRSGDLSVYWYQQSLDQGLQFLIQYYNGEERAKGNILERFSAQQFPDLHSELNLSSLELGDSALYFCASSVLPSTDTQYFGPGTRLTVL.